These 15 T cell receptor beta chains originate from one sample sequenced in a study of T-cell memory formation after mild COVID-19. TCRdb processed the 5' RACE reads anew with MiXCR; each CDR3 protein has one entry. The sample records around 340,000 distinct CDR3 sequences, approximately 15% being singletons. Sequencing input: PBMCs or a T cell subset sorted from them (not recorded which). The receptors shown here come from a man aged 18 to 30 who had mild COVID-19 (a few samples of this study predate the infection). Cell type and time point are not known.

The CDR3, as DNA: TGTGCCAGCAGGACAGACATGGAGACCCAGTACTTC. Its translation: CASRTDMETQYF. The V gene is TRBV6-2 or TRBV6-3, the J gene TRBJ2-5, with D possibly being TRBD1 (5 bases). Germline V gives CDR1 MNHEY, CDR2 SVGEGT. This CDR3 has 12 residues. V was clipped by 6 bases and J by 5 bases, with 10 bases between them.

The chain combines TRBV7-2 with TRBJ1-1; D is unclear. The CDR3 runs to 15 residues. Germline V CDR1 and CDR2: SGHTA, FQGNSA. Trimming removed 3 bases from V and 0 bases from J, with 11 bases in between. The CDR3 DNA reads as TGTGCCAGCAGCTTTTTGCCGAATATGAACACTGAAGCTTTCTTT. Translation gives CASSFLPNMNTEAFF.

The chain links TRBV12-3 or TRBV12-4 to TRBJ2-1, with a weak D call TRBD2 (5 bases). This CDR3 is built from 12 residues. The ends were cut back, 5 bases at V and 8 bases at J, with 10 bases in the middle. In nucleotides, the CDR3 is TGTGCCAGCAGTATAACTAGTGATGAGCAGTTCTTC. The encoded protein is CASSITSDEQFF.

This clonotype was seen a few times. The V and J genes are TRBV7-2 and TRBJ2-7; no reliable D call. The CDR3 has 14 residues. Germline CDR1 reads SGHTA; CDR2 reads FQGNSA. V shed 5 bases and J shed 1 base, with 12 bases lying between them. CDR3 in amino acids: CASSPRLGSYEQYV. As DNA, the CDR3 is TGTGCCAGCAGCCCACGTCTAGGATCCTACGAGCAGTACGTC.

The chain employs TRBV29-1 and TRBJ2-5, with a tentative D call TRBD1 (5 bases). Per the germline V gene, CDR1 is SQVTM and CDR2 is ANQGSEA. The CDR3 covers 13 residues. Trimming cost V 2 bases and J 4 bases, with 11 bases left between them. CDR3 bases: TGCAGCGTTGAAACAGGTCTTGGAGAGACCCAGTACTTC. Its translation: CSVETGLGETQYF.

There are a few counts of this clonotype. The V call is TRBV20-1, the J call TRBJ2-7; D remains unclear. CDR1 DFQATT and CDR2 SNEGSKA come from the germline V gene (reference sequence). The V and J ends lost 3 bases and 7 bases respectively, with 13 bases between them. The CDR3 spans 12 residues. The CDR3 region is CSARWALGEQYF. The DNA of the CDR3 is TGCAGTGCTAGGTGGGCCCTAGGAGAGCAGTACTTC.

This clonotype appeared a few times. The V gene is TRBV12-3 or TRBV12-4, the J gene TRBJ2-5; unclear D gene. V lost 2 bases to trimming and J lost 5 bases, with 15 bases between them. The CDR3 is 15 amino acids. Here the CDR3 DNA reads TGTGCCAGCAGTTTACTCACCGAGGCCGGGGAGACCCAGTACTTC. It yields the protein CASSLLTEAGETQYF.

This sequence joins TRBV28 and TRBJ1-5; D is unresolved. V was trimmed by 6 bases and J by 4 bases, leaving 19 bases between them. CDR1 is MDHEN, CDR2 SYDVKM, per germline. CDR3 length: 16 amino acids. The CDR3 is CASSPPGAGPNQPQHF. The CDR3 DNA sequence: TGTGCCAGCAGCCCCCCGGGCGCAGGACCTAATCAGCCCCAGCATTTT.

This clonotype was observed a few times. The chain joins TRBV5-1 to TRBJ2-3; possibly TRBD1 for D (6 bases). The CDR3 is 16 amino acids. V was shortened by 3 bases and J by 0 bases, with 14 bases between the two germline ends. From germline, CDR1 is SGHRS and CDR2 YFSETQ. The CDR3 loop is CASSSRRQESTDTQYF. The DNA of the CDR3 is TGCGCCAGCAGCTCAAGACGACAGGAGAGCACAGATACGCAGTATTTT.

This clonotype was detected a few times. This chain joins TRBV14 and TRBJ2-5, with 8 bases fitting TRBD2. After removal of 4 bases from V and 5 bases from J, the junction contained 6 bases not matched to a gene. Germline V lookup: CDR1 SGHDN, CDR2 FVKESK. The CDR3 has 14 amino acids. CDR3 protein: CASSRAGVLETQYF. CDR3 nucleotides: TGTGCCAGCAGCCGAGCGGGGGTCCTGGAGACCCAGTACTTC.

This clonotype was observed a handful of times. This chain joins TRBV7-9 and TRBJ2-7, with 9 bases that match TRBD2. Germline V gives CDR1 SEHNR, CDR2 FQNEAQ (reference sequence). CDR3 size: 14 residues. After removal of 0 bases from V and 6 bases from J, the junction contained 3 bases not matched to a gene. CDR3 nucleotide sequence: TGTGCCAGCAGCTTAGCTAGCGGGGGAATCGAGCAGTACGTC. Protein: CASSLASGGIEQYV.

The chain is built from TRBV6-1 and TRBJ1-1; no clear D. Trimming removed 7 bases at V and 0 bases at J, with 9 bases between. The CDR3 is made up of 13 amino acids. CDR1 is MNHNS, CDR2 SASEGT, per germline. This CDR3 is CASTVSLNTEAFF. The CDR3 nucleotides read TGTGCCAGCACGGTCAGCCTGAACACTGAAGCTTTCTTT.

The V gene is TRBV2, the J gene TRBJ2-1, with D hard to call. CDR3 length equals 14 residues. With 0 bases removed from V and 10 bases from J, the gap between germline ends came to 13 bases. Germline assignment: CDR1 SNHLY and CDR2 FYNNEI. CDR3 DNA sequence: TGTGCCAGCAGTGAAGCTGTGAGAGGTGGGGAGCAGTTCTTC. Protein sequence: CASSEAVRGGEQFF.

This clonotype was seen only a few times. The CDR3 nucleotides are TGCAGTGCTAGAGTCAACCTAGCGGCCTACAATGAGCAGTTCTTC. Translated, it gives CSARVNLAAYNEQFF. The V call is TRBV20-1, the J call TRBJ2-1; 7 bases fit TRBD2. Germline values: CDR1 DFQATT, CDR2 SNEGSKA (reference sequence). Trimming removed 1 base from V and 2 bases from J; junction bases left unmatched: 5. The CDR3 is 15 amino acids.

This chain connects TRBV25-1 to TRBJ1-1; TRBD1 aligns across 12 bases. Germline CDR1 is MGHDK and CDR2 is SYGVNS. The CDR3 length is 17 residues. The J segment lost 0 bases and the V segment lost 8 bases, leaving 10 bases of the junction unmatched. The CDR3 DNA sequence: TGTGCCAGCCGGGACAGGGGGCGTCCCAGCCTGAACACTGAAGCTTTCTTT. It yields the protein CASRDRGRPSLNTEAFF.